These T cell receptor beta chains were read from a single sample in a study of T cell responses to AZD1222 COVID-19 vaccine. Profiling relied on immunoSEQ multiplex PCR, and the TCRdb table lists in-frame clones only, not all of them. This sample yields about 110,000 clones, of which about 90% are seen a single time; under 3.5% belongs to the top ten. This specimen was peripheral blood, taken on day 0 of AZD1222 vaccination. These receptors were collected from an adult in good health. Both conserved end residues are part of each CDR3. D genes are given only for firm matches. Only some rows state a clone size, as once, few, many or a class for expanded clones.

clone_size,d_call,j_call,v_call,cdr3_nt,cdr3_aa
-,-,TRBJ1-5,TRBV18,TGTGCCAGCTCACGGGACGCACAATACAATCAGCCCCAGCATTTT,CASSRDAQYNQPQHF
-,TRBD1,TRBJ1-5,TRBV5-1,TGCGCCAGCAGCGTGGGACAGGGGGATCAGCCCCAGCATTTT,CASSVGQGDQPQHF
-,-,TRBJ1-5,TRBV6-2/TRBV6-3,TGTGCCAGCAGTTACGGGGGAATTAGCAATCAGCCCCAGCATTTT,CASSYGGISNQPQHF
-,TRBD1,TRBJ1-1,TRBV10-3,TGTGCCATCAGCTGGACAGGCAACACTGAAGCTTTCTTT,CAISWTGNTEAFF
-,TRBD1,TRBJ2-2,TRBV7-3,TGTGCCAGCAGCGATAGGGGGCGCGGCACCGGGGAGCTGTTTTTT,CASSDRGRGTGELFF
-,-,TRBJ2-1,TRBV6-5,TGTGCCAGCAGGGTGAAACCCTACAATGAGCAGTTCTTC,CASRVKPYNEQFF
-,-,TRBJ1-4,TRBV9,TGTGCCAGCAGCCCCTCGGGGGTATCGTCTGAAAAACTGTTTTTT,CASSPSGVSSEKLFF
few,-,TRBJ2-3,TRBV6-2/TRBV6-3,TGTGCCAGCAGCTGGGGGACTGGAGATACGCAGTATTTT,CASSWGTGDTQYF
-,-,TRBJ2-7,TRBV28,TGTGCCAGCAGTTTTGCGGGAACTAGCTCCTACGAGCAGTACTTC,CASSFAGTSSYEQYF
-,TRBD1,TRBJ1-4,TRBV5-1,TGCGCCAGCAGACCGGGACAGCAACAGGAAAAACTGTTTTTT,CASRPGQQQEKLFF
-,TRBD1,TRBJ1-2,TRBV28,TGTGCCAGCAGTTTACCCCGACAGGGCCCTACGTACACCTTC,CASSLPRQGPTYTF
once,TRBD1,TRBJ1-3,TRBV28,TGTGCCAGCAGTCGGACAGGGGCTGGAAACACCATATATTTT,CASSRTGAGNTIYF
-,TRBD1,TRBJ2-7,TRBV10-3,TGTGCCATCGGGGACAGGGGGCTCTACGAGCAGTACTTC,CAIGDRGLYEQYF
-,-,TRBJ2-3,TRBV18,TGTGCCAGCTTAACCCGCACAGATACGCAGTATTTT,CASLTRTDTQYF
-,-,TRBJ2-1,TRBV3-1/TRBV3-2,TGTGCCAGCAGCCAAGAGCAGAGCGCGTTCTTC,CASSQEQSAFF
-,-,TRBJ1-1,TRBV9,TGTGCCAGCAGCGTAGACGAGGATGGCACTGAAGCTTTCTTT,CASSVDEDGTEAFF
-,TRBD2,TRBJ2-2,TRBV6-6,TGTGCCAGCAGTTACTCGGCGGGGGACACCGGGGAGCTGTTTTTT,CASSYSAGDTGELFF
-,-,TRBJ1-4,TRBV28,TGTGCCAGCAGGGCTAATGAAAAACTGTTTTTT,CASRANEKLFF
-,TRBD1,TRBJ2-2,TRBV6-5,TGTGCCAGCAGTTACGGGGACAGGGGAACCGGGGAGCTGTTTTTT,CASSYGDRGTGELFF
once,TRBD2,TRBJ2-7,TRBV4-1,TGCGCCAGCAGCCAAGCACTAGCGGGGGGGACCTACGAGCAGTACTTC,CASSQALAGGTYEQYF
-,TRBD1,TRBJ1-1,TRBV7-9,TGTGCCAGCAGCTTAGGGGGGACAGCTGACCAAGCTTTCTTT,CASSLGGTADQAFF
-,TRBD1,TRBJ1-1,TRBV24-1,TGTGCCACCAGTGATCCCGAGACAGGGGACACTGAAGCTTTCTTT,CATSDPETGDTEAFF
-,-,TRBJ1-1,TRBV18,TGTGCCAGCTCACCACGAGGGAACACTGAAGCTTTCTTT,CASSPRGNTEAFF
-,TRBD2,TRBJ2-5,TRBV5-4,TGTGCCTTCCACGTGACTAGCGGAGAGACCCAGTACTTC,CAFHVTSGETQYF
-,-,TRBJ1-6,TRBV19,TGTGCCAGTAGTCCGGGAAATTATAATTCACCCCTCCACTTT,CASSPGNYNSPLHF